The entry below describes one TCR beta chain. The data stem from a study of blood T cell repertoires in COVID-19. Study overall: Sites across the United States, Italy and Spain contributed samples from acute and convalescent COVID-19. The analysed material was cDNA or gDNA that came from T cells, B-cell-depleted T cells, or PBMCs.

The length of the CDR3 is 16 residues. The germline CDR1 and CDR2 sequences are ENHRY and SYGVKD. V dropped 0 bases and J dropped 10 bases, with 16 bases sitting between them. Assay used: immunoSEQ multiplex PCR; TCRdb lists only in-frame clones, some missing. The data contain 290,000 or so clones, roughly 92% of them singletons. Enrolled during active infection, Seattle patients were then followed longitudinally. V and J are TRBV10-3 and TRBJ1-6, with a possible D match to TRBD1 (5 bases). The clonotype originates from a woman aged 30 to 39 with COVID-19, enrolled during active disease. The material sequenced was peripheral blood. The CDR3 spells CAISESQVEQGSPLHF. The DNA for the CDR3 is TGTGCCATCAGTGAGTCCCAGGTGGAGCAGGGATCACCCCTCCACTTT.